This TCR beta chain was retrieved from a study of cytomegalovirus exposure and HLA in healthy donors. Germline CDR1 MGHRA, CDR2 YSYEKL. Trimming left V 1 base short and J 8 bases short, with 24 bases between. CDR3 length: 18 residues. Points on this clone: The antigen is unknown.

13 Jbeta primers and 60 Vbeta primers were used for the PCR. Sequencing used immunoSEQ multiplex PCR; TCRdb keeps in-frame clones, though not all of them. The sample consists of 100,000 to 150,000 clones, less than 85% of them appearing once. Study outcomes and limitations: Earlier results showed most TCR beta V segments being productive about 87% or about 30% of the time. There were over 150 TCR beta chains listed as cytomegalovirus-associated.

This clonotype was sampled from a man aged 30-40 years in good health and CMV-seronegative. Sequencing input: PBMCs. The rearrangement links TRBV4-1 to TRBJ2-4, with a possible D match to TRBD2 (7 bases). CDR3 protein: CASSQGGGRGRVLDIQYF. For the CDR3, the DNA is TGCGCCAGCAGCCAAGGCGGGGGTCGGGGGCGCGTGCTAGACATTCAGTACTTC.